Below, one T cell receptor beta chain is given with its context. There is no known antigen for this receptor. Per-nucleotide qualities are absent, and no much larger clonotype sits a single base away. TCRbeta CDR3 regions were amplified from genomic DNA by means of the immunoSEQ Assay, a bias-controlled multiplex PCR. For the original study's pipeline: The number of nucleated cells in each sample was estimated by amplification of reference gene primers within the assay. To quantify the absolute abundance of each unique TCRbeta CDR3 rearrangement, sequence reads were collapsed and filtered. For each sample, productive Simpson clonality was calculated as the square root of Simpson's diversity index over productive rearrangements. TCRdb re-hosts the immuneACCESS table, in-frame sequences only. Its copies lack some clones; in the studies checked, an unresolved V gene accounts for under half of them, and the cause for the rest is not known. The V and J calls and clone size were taken over from that table, and D and trimming were inferred from the DNA. The sample table contains roughly 60,000 clones; only one count was recorded for over 70% of them. Around 32% of the sample is in the top ten clones.

The CDR3 holds 15 amino acids from the cysteine to the phenylalanine. CDR3 DNA only is kept here, 45 bases in frame from base 1. Trimming takes 6 bases off V and 5 bases off J; junction bases not matched to a gene: 7. The germline V gene provides CDR1 ENHRY and CDR2 SYGVKD. The sample comes from a study of blood T cell repertoires in COVID-19 (dated by TCRdb to 2020 to 2022). For the study in its entirety: The collaborator samples originated in the United States, Italy and Spain and spanned the acute and convalescent phases of COVID-19. The prospective study material was composed of cDNA or gDNA derived from T cells, B-cell-depleted T cells, or PBMCs. Subjects who had been exposed to COVID-19, were actively infected with it, or had recovered from it provided the deeply sampled blood TCRbeta repertoires that made up the dataset. A freely available public database, intended as a resource for researchers studying the immune response to SARS-CoV-2, is where the repertoires were released. Samples came from the ongoing ImmuneRACE study (first 160 participants) plus 1,254 subjects from 6 global collaborators. A de-identified subject ID, COVID-19 status, age in years and sex were almost always included in the sample metadata. Where HLA class I and class II types were available, the types were taken from metadata supplied by the sample provider, not from assay-based typing. The investigation overall reported the following: How much clinical and demographic metadata was included differed by source and by participant, and the metadata was provided uncurated.

Whole blood was collected in K2EDTA tubes by collaborating institutions according to the institutions' own protocols. For TCRbeta analysis, collaborators shipped samples as frozen whole blood, isolated PBMCs, or DNA extracted from either of those sample types. The rearranged chain carries TRBV10-3 and TRBJ2-7; a stretch of 13 junction bases matches TRBD2. This clonotype was sampled from a human donor in a cohort sampled during active COVID-19. Material: peripheral blood. The bases are TGTGCCATCAGACCGACTAGCGGGGGGATAAACGAGCAGTACTTC. Its protein is CAIRPTSGGINEQYF.